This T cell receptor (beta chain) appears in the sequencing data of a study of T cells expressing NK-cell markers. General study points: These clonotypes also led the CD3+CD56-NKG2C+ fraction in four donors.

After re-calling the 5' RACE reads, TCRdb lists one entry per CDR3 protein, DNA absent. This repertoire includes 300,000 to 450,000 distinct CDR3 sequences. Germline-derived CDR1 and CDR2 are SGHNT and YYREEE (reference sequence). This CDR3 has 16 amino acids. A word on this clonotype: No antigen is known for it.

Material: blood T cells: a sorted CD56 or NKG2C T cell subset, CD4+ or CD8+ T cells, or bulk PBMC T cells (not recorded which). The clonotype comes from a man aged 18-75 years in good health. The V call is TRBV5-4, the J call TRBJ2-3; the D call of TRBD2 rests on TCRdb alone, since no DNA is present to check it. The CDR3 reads CASSSPSGGILDTQYF. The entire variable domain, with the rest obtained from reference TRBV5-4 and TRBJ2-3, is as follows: ETGVTQSPTHLIKTRGQQVTLRCSSQSGHNTVSWYQQALGQGPQFIFQYYREEENGRGNFPPRFSGLQFPNYSSELNVNALELDDSALYLCASSSPSGGILDTQYFGPGTRLTVL.